The T cell receptor (beta chain) described here comes from a study of low-dose radiotherapy and immunotherapy resistance in tumors. Across the study: Each fraction given to Cohort 2 every two weeks delivered 1 Gy, and the total reached 13 Gy over 26 weeks.

First-strand cDNA used TRAV- and TRBV-specific primers, covering alpha and beta chains. TCRs underwent 20 PCR cycles of amplification with a constant-region primer and V-primer adapter. MiXCR, run by TCRdb on the reads, gives a single entry per CDR3 protein. There are about 13,000 distinct CDR3 sequences in the sample; about 75% occur only once, and approximately 5% lies in the top ten. Per the germline V gene, CDR1 is DFQATT and CDR2 is SNEGSKA (reference sequence). The length of the CDR3 is 13 residues. V lost 7 bases to trimming and J lost 4 bases, with 13 bases between them. This clonotype was detected once.

The source of this sequence is a human donor with advanced metastatic prostate, ovarian, gallbladder or colorectal cancer (not recorded which). This table probably holds off-target reads from a library built for another chain. This chain connects TRBV20-1 to TRBJ2-2; D may be TRBD1 (5 bases). The CDR3 DNA is TGCAGTGGACAGCCCCGAGGCACCGGGGAGCTGTTTTTT. Translated: CSGQPRGTGELFF.